This T cell receptor beta chain was sequenced for a study of human T cells and chemical hapten exposure. Time point described: patch test 2, 6 weeks after DPC sensitization. This sample's treatment: therapeutic diphenylcyclopropenone sensitization with weekly scalp DPC. Blood sampling occurred before each patch-test application. The sample holds many counts of this clonotype. Its antigen is undetermined. Findings and caveats of the study: Alopecia in all donors means immunity may differ from healthy individuals.

Library preparation tagged each individual cDNA molecule with a unique molecular identifier. In the study's own analysis: Samples ranged from about 23,224 to 690,600 TCRs, with a median of around 100,000. One entry per CDR3 protein, called by TCRdb with MiXCR from the RACE reads. TCRdb's processing, not the authors' own work, is the source of the V and J calls. The sample has 350,000 to 400,000 distinct CDR3 sequences, about 6% seen once. Trimming cost V 4 bases and J 6 bases; bases outside gene matches: 5. This CDR3 comprises 14 residues. The germline V gene encodes CDR1 LGHNA and CDR2 YNFKEQ. This specimen consisted of whole blood, obtained in connection with sensitization to the hapten diphenylcyclopropenone (DPC). The sequence derives from a woman aged 18-30 years with alopecia areata. Some clones in this sample may be carry-over from other donors' samples. The chain couples TRBV4-2 to TRBJ1-5, with 8 bases lining up with TRBD1. Here the CDR3 DNA reads TGTGCCAGCAGCCTGACAGGGGAAGGTCAGCCCCAGCATTTT. The encoded protein is CASSLTGEGQPQHF.